This T cell receptor (beta chain) was recovered during a study of CD8 T cells in Susac syndrome. The CDR3 loop spans 14 amino acids. Germline lookup yields CDR1 SSHAT and CDR2 FNYEAQ (reference sequence). Between the trimmed V and J ends, which lost 4 bases and 6 bases, there was a span of 12 bases. Random hexamers served to reverse transcribe about 0.5 to 1 ug RNA. TCRdb redid the calling of the immunoSEQ multiplex PCR reads with MiXCR, one entry per CDR3 protein. The sample contains 140,000 to 150,000 distinct CDR3 sequences, roughly 94% of which appear only once. This chain uses TRBV7-7 with TRBJ2-2; possibly TRBD1 for D (5 bases). The sample taken for sequencing was CD4+ T cells from PBMCs. The receptor comes from a human donor in good health. The CDR3 nucleotides are TGTGCCAGCAGCTCACGGAAAGGGGCCGGGGAGCTGTTTTTT. Translation gives CASSSRKGAGELFF.